This section outlines one T cell receptor (beta chain) sequence together with its context. Its target is not known. Both 60 Vbeta primers and 13 Jbeta primers went into the PCR. TCRdb's copy holds only in-frame clones and misses some; the assay was immunoSEQ multiplex PCR. There are about 160,000 clones in the sample; approximately 88% occur only once, and 0.85% lies in the top ten. This sample was included in a study of cytomegalovirus exposure and HLA in healthy donors. Whole-study results and caveats: A later analysis, which compared TCR beta chains of equal frequency, found the HLA-associated ones more clonally expanded.

The TCR sequence derives from a woman in her twenties or thirties in good health and CMV-seronegative. Sample: PBMCs.

The CDR3 DNA reads TGTGCCAGCTCCCGGGGGACTCTCTATAATTCACCCCTCCACTTT. Protein: CASSRGTLYNSPLHF. The J gene is TRBJ1-6, the V gene TRBV2; tentative D call: TRBD1 (5 bases). The CDR3 is 15 residues long. V lost 8 bases and J lost 3, with 14 bases in between. In germline, CDR1 is SNHLY, CDR2 FYNNEI.